This T cell receptor beta chain was observed in a study of T cell changes during pregnancy in multiple sclerosis. The assay was immunoSEQ multiplex PCR, and TCRdb's table has in-frame clones only and misses some. Found here are over 55,000 clones, approximately 94% of them singletons; the top ten hold approximately 3.5%. This CDR3 is 15 amino acids long. V was trimmed by 0 bases and J by 6 bases, leaving 9 bases between them. Germline-derived CDR1 and CDR2 are MGHRA and YSYEKL. The rearrangement joins TRBV4-1 to TRBJ1-6; no firm D call. The input for sequencing was CD8+ T cells from peripheral blood mononuclear cells, taken in the third trimester of pregnancy. The source is a female donor with multiple sclerosis, enrolled in a pregnancy study. The CDR3 nucleotides read TGCGCCAGCAGCCAAGATTTTCAGTTTAATTCACCCCTCCACTTT. It specifies CASSQDFQFNSPLHF.